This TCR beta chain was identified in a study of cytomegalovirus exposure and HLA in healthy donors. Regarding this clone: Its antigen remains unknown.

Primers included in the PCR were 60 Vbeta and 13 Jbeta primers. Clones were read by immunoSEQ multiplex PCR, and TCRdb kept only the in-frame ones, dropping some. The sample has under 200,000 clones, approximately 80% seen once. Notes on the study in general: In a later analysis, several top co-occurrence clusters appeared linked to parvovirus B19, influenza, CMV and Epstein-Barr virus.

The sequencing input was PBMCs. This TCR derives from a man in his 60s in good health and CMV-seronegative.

CDR3 DNA sequence: TGCGCCAGCAGCCCCACGGGACAGAGAGATACGCAGTATTTT. Protein sequence: CASSPTGQRDTQYF. This rearrangement joins TRBV5-1 to TRBJ2-3; 7 bases line up with TRBD1. The CDR3 sequence is 14 residues long. The junction had 7 bases not matched to a gene; V was cut back by 4 bases and J by 5 bases. Germline values: CDR1 SGHRS, CDR2 YFSETQ.